This T cell receptor (beta chain) was profiled in a study of neurological immune-mediated disorders. Whole-study results and caveats: Because no CDR3 amino acid sequences were shared across subjects by expanded clones, private repertoires were suggested in all groups. Healthy controls had more TCR clonal expansion than multiple sclerosis, which showed the least, whereas HTLV-1-associated myelopathy showed the most. One related-CDR3 cluster, found by phylogenetic grouping, held repertoires of 18 of 34 multiple sclerosis patients and is a possible signature.

To note about this clonotype: Its antigen is not known.

The V end lost 7 bases, the J end lost 4 bases, and 13 bases lay between the germline ends. The CDR3 loop spans 12 amino acids. CDR1 is DFQATT and CDR2 is SNEGSKA in the germline V gene (reference sequence). cDNA synthesis was performed by 5'RACE with 10-nucleotide random UMIs. TCRdb passed the 5' RACE reads through MiXCR, listing each CDR3 protein once. The data show 120,000 or so distinct CDR3 sequences, with around 3% seen just once and roughly 1.3% held by the top ten. The chain uses TRBV20-1 and TRBJ1-1; D call uncertain. Material for sequencing was PBMCs. The receptor's source is a woman aged 25 to 45 with multiple sclerosis. CDR3 protein: CSDSRRVTEAFF. The CDR3 DNA reads as TGCAGTGATAGTCGAAGGGTCACTGAAGCTTTCTTT.